This T cell receptor beta chain is from a study of T cell responses to AZD1222 COVID-19 vaccine. The table came from immunoSEQ multiplex PCR; TCRdb's copy has only in-frame clones and leaves some out. The data contain 98,000 or so clones, approximately 86% of them singletons. The V gene's germline CDR1 is KGHDR and CDR2 SFDVKD. The J segment lost 6 bases and the V segment lost 6 bases, leaving 6 bases of the junction unmatched. The CDR3 contains 13 residues. This receptor was identified in an adult who received the MenACWY meningococcal vaccine as a control. The J gene is TRBJ2-7, the V gene TRBV24-1; 8 nucleotides match TRBD1. The specimen was peripheral blood, collected 28 days after the second dose of the MenACWY control vaccine. CDR3 sequence (DNA): TGTGCCACCAGTCAGGGACAGGCGCGCGAGCAGTACTTC. This encodes CATSQGQAREQYF.